This T cell receptor beta chain stems from a study of T cells expressing NK-cell markers. Study at large: Among the eight sequenced donors, seven tested HCMV-seropositive and one tested seronegative.

The study's findings and limits: Where a handful of donors were concerned, these clonotypes also led the CD3+CD56-NKG2C+ fraction.

TCRdb reprocessed the 5' RACE reads, keeping one entry per CDR3 protein, no DNA. In all, the sample yields 350,000 to 500,000 distinct CDR3 sequences. Note on this clonotype: The antigen is not known.

Germline loops: CDR1 SGHTA, CDR2 FQGNSA. The CDR3 runs 14 residues. The rearrangement links TRBV7-2 to TRBJ1-4; TCRdb calls TRBD1, which cannot be checked without DNA. This receptor was identified in a woman aged 18 to 75 in good health. The sequencing sample was made of blood T cells: a sorted CD56 or NKG2C T cell subset, CD4+ or CD8+ T cells, or bulk PBMC T cells (not recorded which). The CDR3 spells CASSLMWANEKLFF. Full variable domain (missing parts from reference TRBV7-2 and TRBJ1-4): GAGVSQSPSNKVTEKGKDVELRCDPISGHTALYWYRQSLGQGLEFLIYFQGNSAPDKSGLPSDRFSAERTGGSVSTLTIQRTQQEDSAVYLCASSLMWANEKLFFGSGTQLSVL.